The 29 T cell receptor beta chains given below trace back to one sample, sequenced in a study of beta chain features in type 1 diabetes (dated 2018 in TCRdb). Summary of the overall study and its limitations: A moderate but significant shortening of TCRB CDR3 length was observed in type 1 diabetes patients in all four CD4+ subsets.

Receptor amplification or capture employed the immunoSEQ multiplex PCR assay. The entire amount of isolated RNA was reverse transcribed using the High Capacity cDNA Reverse Transcription Kit, so the sequenced TCRB transcripts were expressed ones. TCRdb took this table from immuneACCESS and kept in-frame rearrangements with V and J called. Such tables lack part of the clones; where checked against another copy, unresolved V genes explain under half of the gap, and the rest is unexplained. The sample contains 500,000 to 850,000 clones, around an eighth of them found a single time. Approximately 0.043% of the sample lies in the top ten. For these TCRs, the target antigens are not known. Sequencing was performed on naive CD4+ T cells from blood. The intended sense of this specimen's cell subset or site label: true naive CD4+ T cells. These receptors all come from a man aged 18 to 35 with type 1 diabetes.

This clone was seen a handful of times. The chain employs TRBV30 and TRBJ2-3, with D possibly TRBD1 on 7 matching bases. This CDR3 contains 14 residues. Trimming took off 7 bases at V and 10 bases at J, with 24 bases between the two ends. Germline V lookup: CDR1 GTSNPN, CDR2 SVGIG (reference sequence). This CDR3 is CASSVLQGGIAQYF. For the CDR3, the DNA is TGTGCCTCCTCGGTACTCCAGGGGGGCATCGCGCAGTATTTT.

This clone was observed a few times. The chain couples TRBV7-9 to TRBJ1-1, with D uncertain. The CDR3 is 14 residues long. CDR1 is SEHNR and CDR2 is FQNEAQ in the germline V gene (reference sequence). V lost 6 bases to trimming and J lost 4 bases, with 15 bases between them. The CDR3 DNA follows: TGTGCCAGCAGTGCGTTGAGGCGAAGCACTGAAGCTTTCTTT. Translating gives CASSALRRSTEAFF.

The chain uses TRBV4-3 and TRBJ2-3; D gene unclear. The CDR3 totals 13 residues. Trimming took 1 base from V and 2 from J, leaving 4 bases between them. The germline CDR1 and CDR2 sequences are LGHNA and YSLEER. The CDR3 here is CASSQAATDTQYF. CDR3 bases: TGCGCCAGCAGCCAAGCGGCCACAGATACGCAGTATTTT.

This chain joins TRBV5-4 and TRBJ2-6; no clear D gene. V was trimmed by 2 bases and J by 3 bases, leaving 3 bases between them. Per the germline V gene, CDR1 is SGHNT and CDR2 is YYREEE (reference sequence). CDR3 size: 13 residues. The CDR3 sequence is CASSLSGANVLTF. CDR3 DNA sequence: TGTGCCAGCAGCTTAAGTGGGGCCAACGTCCTGACTTTC.

The V call is TRBV14, the J call TRBJ2-4; the match to TRBD2 covers 7 bases. The CDR3 totals 15 residues. The trim removed 3 bases at V and 1 base at J, leaving 3 bases unmatched. The germline V gene encodes CDR1 SGHDN and CDR2 FVKESK. CDR3 sequence: CASSQIGGAKNIQYF. CDR3 DNA: TGTGCCAGCAGCCAGATCGGGGGGGCCAAAAACATTCAGTACTTC.

This clone was picked up a small number of times. The chain couples TRBV25-1 to TRBJ1-2; D uncertain. V lost 1 base and J lost 4, with 10 bases in between. CDR1 and CDR2 (germline): MGHDK, SYGVNS. The CDR3 spans 14 residues. The CDR3 here is CASSEFSFGYGYTF. CDR3 bases: TGTGCCAGCAGTGAATTCTCCTTTGGCTATGGCTACACCTTC.

The chain couples TRBV2 to TRBJ1-5; no reliable D call. CDR1 is SNHLY and CDR2 is FYNNEI in the germline V gene. Trimming removed 3 bases at V and 5 bases at J, with 8 bases between. This CDR3 has 13 amino acids. CDR3 loop: CASSDERDQPQHF. CDR3 sequence (DNA): TGTGCCAGCAGTGATGAACGGGATCAGCCCCAGCATTTT.

The genes are TRBV30 and TRBJ2-1; TRBD2 matches at 8 bases. This CDR3 region has 17 residues. The junction had 12 bases not matched to a gene; V was cut back by 0 bases and J by 5 bases. Germline loops: CDR1 GTSNPN, CDR2 SVGIG (reference sequence). The CDR3 region has the DNA TGTGCCTGGAGTGTCATTAGCGGGATTGGAGTTAACAATGAGCAGTTCTTC. Translation: CAWSVISGIGVNNEQFF.

This clone was counted between two and nine times. The chain joins TRBV18 to TRBJ2-7; possibly TRBD1 or TRBD2 for D (5 bases each). V was pared by 3 bases and J by 5 bases, with 11 bases between. CDR3 length: 13 residues. Germline CDR1 KGHSH, CDR2 LQKENI. The CDR3 coding sequence is TGTGCCAGCTCACCGGGCCAGGGAGACGAGCAGTACTTC. Amino acid sequence: CASSPGQGDEQYF. The full variable domain, completed using reference TRBV18 and TRBJ2-7, is NAGVMQNPRHLVRRRGQEARLRCSPMKGHSHVYWYRQLPEEGLKFMVYLQKENIIDESGMPKERFSAEFPKEGPSILRIQQVVRGDSAAYFCASSPGQGDEQYFGPGTRLTVT.

V and J are TRBV5-8 and TRBJ1-4; possible D gene TRBD1, 5 bases. Per the germline V gene, CDR1 is SGHTS and CDR2 is YDEGEE. The CDR3 is 15 residues long. The V end was cut by 3 bases, the J end by 7 bases, with 16 bases between. In DNA, the CDR3 is TGTGCCAGCAGCTCACGGTCCGGGGGACTTGAAAAACTGTTTTTT. The encoded protein is CASSSRSGGLEKLFF.

This clone was seen more than once but under ten times. The chain uses TRBV18 and TRBJ1-1; tentatively, D is TRBD1 (6 bases). The CDR3 has 16 residues. The germline CDR1 and CDR2 sequences are KGHSH and LQKENI. V lost 2 bases, J lost 0 bases, and 13 bases lay in between. In DNA, the CDR3 is TGTGCCAGCTCACCATTCGACAGGATCATGAACACTGAAGCTTTCTTT. It yields the protein CASSPFDRIMNTEAFF.

A few counts support this clone. V and J are TRBV28 and TRBJ2-7, with TRBD2 as a possible D gene (6 bases). The germline CDR1 and CDR2 sequences are MDHEN and SYDVKM. The V gene lost 6 bases and the J gene lost 3 bases, with 18 bases spanning the gap. The CDR3 has 15 residues. CDR3 region: CASRLDMGGGYEQYF. The CDR3 DNA reads as TGTGCCAGCAGACTTGATATGGGGGGAGGCTACGAGCAGTACTTC.

This chain joins TRBV19 and TRBJ2-5, with a weak D call TRBD2 (6 bases). The CDR3 has 14 residues. CDR1 LNHDA and CDR2 SQIVND come from the germline V gene (reference sequence). V was shortened by 5 bases and J by 1 base, with 11 bases between the two germline ends. This CDR3 reads CASSRAGFQETQYF. The CDR3 coding sequence is TGTGCCAGTAGTCGGGCGGGATTCCAAGAGACCCAGTACTTC.

This clone appeared a few times. V gene TRBV30 combines with J gene TRBJ1-1; the match to TRBD1 covers 7 bases. The CDR3 is made up of 13 amino acids. V gave up 5 bases and J gave up 1 base; unmatched junction bases: 4. Germline V CDR1 and CDR2: GTSNPN, SVGIG (reference sequence). CDR3 region: CAWRAGGNTEAFF. The CDR3 DNA reads as TGTGCCTGGCGGGCAGGGGGGAACACTGAAGCTTTCTTT. Full variable domain (missing parts from reference TRBV30 and TRBJ1-1): SQTIHQWPATLVQPVGSPLSLECTVEGTSNPNLYWYRQAAGRGLQLLFYSVGIGQISSEVPQNLSASRPQDRQFILSSKKLLLSDSGFYLCAWRAGGNTEAFFGQGTRLTVV.

This clone has only a few counts. Other DNA sequences in this sample translate to the same CDR3. The chain couples TRBV9 to TRBJ2-3; the match to TRBD2 covers 7 bases. Germline V gene sequence: CDR1 SGDLS, CDR2 YYNGEE. V lost 0 bases and J lost 4; bases outside the gene matches: 5. This CDR3 contains 15 residues. In DNA form, the CDR3 reads TGTGCCAGCAGCGTAGCGGCGGGAGACGCAGATACGCAGTATTTT. It codes for CASSVAAGDADTQYF.

This clone showed up just a few times. This rearrangement joins TRBV7-9 to TRBJ1-2, with D possibly being TRBD1 (6 bases). Per the germline V gene, CDR1 is SEHNR and CDR2 is FQNEAQ (reference sequence). V was trimmed by 5 bases and J by 8 bases, leaving 21 bases between them. CDR3 size: 15 residues. DNA for the CDR3: TGTGCCAGCAGCAAGGACAGAAGGTGGGGTGAGGGCTACACCTTC. Translated: CASSKDRRWGEGYTF. Using reference TRBV7-9 and TRBJ1-2 for the parts outside the CDR3, the full variable domain is DTGVSQNPRHKITKRGQNVTFRCDPISEHNRLYWYRQTLGQGPEFLTYFQNEAQLEKSRLLSDRFSAERPKGSFSTLEIQRTEQGDSAMYLCASSKDRRWGEGYTFGSGTRLTVV.

As DNA, the CDR3 is TGTGCCAGCAGGCCTCTCCGGGTCTATAATGAAAAACTGTTTTTT. It is translated as CASRPLRVYNEKLFF. The chain recombines TRBV7-9 with TRBJ1-4; no clear D. V shed 6 bases and J shed 4 bases, with 15 bases lying between them. Germline CDR1 reads SEHNR; CDR2 reads FQNEAQ (reference sequence). This CDR3 has 15 amino acids.

This clone was counted between two and nine times. This chain links TRBV19 with TRBJ2-2; 7 bases align to TRBD1. The CDR3 spans 14 residues. Germline V gene lookup returns CDR1 LNHDA and CDR2 SQIVND (reference sequence). J was trimmed by 1 base and V by 6 bases; bases with no gene match: 2. CDR3 region: CASRRTGNTGELFF. CDR3 DNA sequence: TGTGCCAGTAGGAGGACAGGGAACACCGGGGAGCTGTTTTTT.

This rearrangement joins TRBV19 to TRBJ2-7, with D possibly matching TRBD2 (5 bases). Germline lookup yields CDR1 LNHDA and CDR2 SQIVND (reference sequence). The V and J ends lost 8 bases and 0 bases respectively, with 11 bases between them. The CDR3 totals 13 residues. This chain's CDR3 is CASRTPSSYEQYF. As DNA, the CDR3 is TGTGCCAGTCGGACTCCCAGCTCCTACGAGCAGTACTTC.

V usage is TRBV12-5 and J usage is TRBJ2-1; D is unresolved. The CDR3 is made up of 15 amino acids. CDR1 is LGHNT and CDR2 is FRNRAP in the germline V gene. V was trimmed by 3 bases and J by 12 bases, leaving 21 bases between them. Here the CDR3 DNA reads TGTGCTAGTGGTTTAGACGACCCCGGAAGAGTTGGGCAGTTCTTC. Protein: CASGLDDPGRVGQFF.

The V call is TRBV11-2, the J call TRBJ2-2; D remains unclear. V was pared by 0 bases and J by 6 bases, with 11 bases between. CDR3 size: 15 residues. In germline, CDR1 is SGHAT, CDR2 FQNNGV. The CDR3 DNA sequence: TGTGCCAGCAGCTTAGATGCGCCGGGCGCCGGGGAGCTGTTTTTT. It specifies CASSLDAPGAGELFF.

This clone showed up just a few times. Other nucleotide sequences in the sample specify the same CDR3. The genes are TRBV18 and TRBJ2-1; D perhaps matches TRBD2 (6 bases). This CDR3 has 15 amino acids. Germline V CDR1 and CDR2: KGHSH, LQKENI. V was trimmed by 3 bases and J by 0 bases, leaving 9 bases between them. The CDR3 loop is CASSPSGSSYNEQFF. As DNA, the CDR3 is TGTGCCAGCTCACCTAGCGGCAGCTCCTACAATGAGCAGTTCTTC.

V is TRBV6-5 and J is TRBJ1-1; TRBD1 matches 7 bases. This CDR3 is built from 14 residues. Per germline, CDR1 MNHEY and CDR2 SVGAGI. Losses at the gene ends were 8 bases for V and 0 bases for J; bases not matched to a gene: 6. The CDR3 loop is CASGAGGLNTEAFF. The CDR3 region has the DNA TGTGCCAGCGGGGCAGGGGGTTTGAACACTGAAGCTTTCTTT.

The chain combines TRBV2 with TRBJ2-5, with TRBD2 matching 11 bases. CDR3 length: 15 amino acids. CDR1 SNHLY and CDR2 FYNNEI come from the germline V gene. J gave up 5 bases and V 5 bases, and 7 bases lay outside the gene matches. The CDR3 region has the DNA TGTGCCAGCAGTATCGGACTAGCGGGTCGGGAGACCCAGTACTTC. Residues: CASSIGLAGRETQYF.

This clone was counted a few times. V gene TRBV7-9 combines with J gene TRBJ1-4; D not certain. The V gene's germline CDR1 is SEHNR and CDR2 FQNEAQ (reference sequence). The V and J ends lost 1 base and 5 bases respectively, with 11 bases between them. The CDR3 spans 15 residues. As DNA, the CDR3 is TGTGCCAGCAGCTTAGATCCCCAGGACAATGAAAAACTGTTTTTT. The encoded protein is CASSLDPQDNEKLFF.

Here the CDR3 reads CASSLWALPGSPLHF. The CDR3 DNA sequence: TGCGCCAGCAGCTTGTGGGCGCTTCCGGGGTCACCCCTCCACTTT. The chain recombines TRBV5-1 with TRBJ1-6, with no clear D. Germline CDR1 SGHRS, CDR2 YFSETQ. The CDR3 spans 15 residues. V was shortened by 1 base and J by 10 bases, with 15 bases between the two germline ends.

In the case of this clone: Being one base from a much bigger clone, this may be a read error. This chain uses TRBV7-2 with TRBJ2-1; D gene unclear. Germline V gives CDR1 SGHTA, CDR2 FQGNSA. CDR3 length equals 11 residues. V lost 3 bases and J lost 5, with 2 bases in between. CDR3 protein: CASSFDNEQFF. CDR3 nucleotide sequence: TGTGCCAGCAGCTTTGACAATGAGCAGTTCTTC.

The chain uses TRBV2 and TRBJ1-1; no clear D. The CDR3 totals 14 residues. CDR1 is SNHLY and CDR2 is FYNNEI in the germline V gene. The V and J ends lost 9 bases and 1 base respectively, with 15 bases between them. The CDR3 region is CARSRYGGNTEAFF. CDR3 nucleotide sequence: TGTGCCAGAAGCCGGTATGGAGGGAACACTGAAGCTTTCTTT.

The gene calls are TRBV28 and TRBJ2-5, with TRBD2 matching 7 bases. CDR1 and CDR2 (germline): MDHEN, SYDVKM. V was clipped by 6 bases and J by 0 bases; unmatched bases: 13. The CDR3 is made up of 17 amino acids. The CDR3, as DNA: TGTGCCAGCAGACCCCGGAGGAGCGGGGAACACCAAGAGACCCAGTACTTC. This sequence encodes CASRPRRSGEHQETQYF.